Detailed here is one T cell receptor (beta chain). The sample comes from a study of blood T cell repertoires in COVID-19. Background on the study: Sites across the United States, Italy and Spain contributed samples from acute and convalescent COVID-19. From T cells, B-cell-depleted T cells, or PBMCs came the material, which was cDNA or gDNA.

The CDR3 contains 14 residues. V was shortened by 0 bases and J by 8 bases, with 13 bases between the two germline ends. Germline V gives CDR1 LGHDT, CDR2 YNNKEL (reference sequence). Original handling: Amplification of reference gene primers was used by the study to estimate nucleated cell counts. Assay: immunoSEQ multiplex PCR; the TCRdb copy retains only in-frame clones and omits some. That table is the source of V, J and clone size, and D and trimming were worked out from the DNA. This sample carries under 200,000 clones, roughly 80% of them seen once, and the ten largest clones take approximately 2%.

The receptor was isolated from a woman over 75 with acute or convalescent COVID-19. The chain recombines TRBV3-1 (or the pseudogene TRBV3-2) with TRBJ1-2, with D hard to call. The sample consisted of peripheral blood. CDR3 amino acids: CASSQDLHSGGYTF. Here the CDR3 DNA reads TGTGCCAGCAGCCAAGATCTCCACAGTGGCGGCTACACCTTC.